The 21 T cell receptor beta chains in this list originate from one sample, sequenced in a study of blood T cell repertoires in COVID-19. Produced via immunoSEQ multiplex PCR; TCRdb's table is partial and in-frame only. Here the sample spans under 300,000 clones, 86% being singletons. Sequenced: peripheral blood. These receptors all come from a man aged 55 to 70 with acute or convalescent COVID-19.

CDR3 residues: CASSLDGNNEQFF. The CDR3, as DNA: TGTGCCAGCAGCTTAGACGGGAATAATGAGCAGTTCTTC. This chain uses TRBV11-3 with TRBJ2-1, with D maybe TRBD2 (5 bases). The length of the CDR3 is 13 residues. Trimming removed 0 bases at V and 7 bases at J, with 7 bases between. The V gene's germline CDR1 is SGHNT and CDR2 YENEEA.

This clone was recorded only once. The chain joins TRBV11-3 to TRBJ1-3; D ambiguous. The CDR3 has 15 amino acids. The V end was cut by 4 bases, the J end by 1 base, with 11 bases between. Germline assignment: CDR1 SGHNT and CDR2 YENEEA. The CDR3 coding sequence is TGTGCCAGCAGCTCGCCCCGGGGATCTGGAAACACCATATATTTT. Its translation: CASSSPRGSGNTIYF.

V and J are TRBV27 and TRBJ2-7; 10 positions agree with TRBD1. The germline gives CDR1 MNHEY, CDR2 SMNVEV (reference sequence). The junction had 13 bases not matched to a gene; V was cut back by 7 bases and J by 7 bases. The CDR3 sequence is 15 residues long. The CDR3 DNA reads as TGTGCCAGCAAGGTCGCGGGGACAGGGGTGATGGAGCAGTACTTC. Translation: CASKVAGTGVMEQYF.

The chain combines TRBV25-1 with TRBJ2-7, with TRBD1 identical over 7 bases. Germline V gene sequence: CDR1 MGHDK, CDR2 SYGVNS. This CDR3 has 15 residues. Unmatched junction bases numbered 7, after V lost 5 bases and J lost 0 bases. The chain's CDR3 is CASSYGTVSSYEQYF. In DNA form, the CDR3 reads TGTGCCAGCAGTTACGGGACAGTGAGCTCCTACGAGCAGTACTTC.

This chain joins TRBV9 and TRBJ2-3, with D perhaps matching TRBD1 (6 bases). The CDR3 totals 15 residues. V was clipped by 0 bases and J by 4 bases, with 12 bases between them. Germline loops: CDR1 SGDLS, CDR2 YYNGEE. CDR3 coding DNA: TGTGCCAGCAGCGTAGGTCCACAGGGTTCAGATACGCAGTATTTT. Residues: CASSVGPQGSDTQYF. Full variable domain (missing parts from reference TRBV9 and TRBJ2-3): DSGVTQTPKHLITATGQRVTLRCSPRSGDLSVYWYQQSLDQGLQFLIQYYNGEERAKGNILERFSAQQFPDLHSELNLSSLELGDSALYFCASSVGPQGSDTQYFGPGTRLTVL.

The chain employs TRBV6-5 and TRBJ2-7; 7 bases map to TRBD1. Germline CDR1 MNHEY, CDR2 SVGAGI. This CDR3 comprises 13 residues. V lost 3 bases, J lost 3 bases, and 2 bases stayed unmatched. The DNA for the CDR3 is TGTGCCAGCAGTTATCGGGACAGCTACGAGCAGTACTTC. Encoded protein: CASSYRDSYEQYF.

CDR3 sequence reads: CASSRLVGYNQPQHF. In DNA form, the CDR3 reads TGTGCCAGCAGCCGTCTTGTCGGGTACAATCAGCCCCAGCATTTT. The chain links TRBV7-6 to TRBJ1-5; no clear D. The V end lost 5 bases, the J end lost 3 bases, and 14 bases lay between the germline ends. There are 15 residues in the CDR3. Per the germline V gene, CDR1 is SGHVS and CDR2 is FNYEAQ.

The rearrangement uses TRBV7-9 and TRBJ2-5; the match to TRBD1 covers 8 bases. V gave up 2 bases and J gave up 5 bases; unmatched junction bases: 7. Germline V gene lookup returns CDR1 SEHNR and CDR2 FQNEAQ (reference sequence). The CDR3 consists of 15 residues. This CDR3 reads CASSLSTGGLETQYF. The CDR3 nucleotides read TGTGCCAGCAGCTTAAGCACAGGGGGTCTTGAGACCCAGTACTTC.

This clone was detected once. CDR3 protein: CASSRGDLRAFF. As DNA, the CDR3 is TGTGCCAGCAGCCGAGGCGATTTGAGGGCTTTCTTT. The V and J genes are TRBV7-9 and TRBJ1-1; the D is unclear. The CDR3 has 12 residues. Trimming took off 5 bases at V and 11 bases at J, with 15 bases between the two ends. From germline, CDR1 is SEHNR and CDR2 FQNEAQ (reference sequence).

The chain combines TRBV30 with TRBJ2-5, with 10 bases fitting TRBD2. V was pared by 2 bases and J by 2 bases, with 8 bases of the junction left unmatched. This CDR3 comprises 16 residues. Germline-derived CDR1 and CDR2 are GTSNPN and SVGIG (reference sequence). Here the CDR3 DNA reads TGTGCCTGGAGTCTAGCGGGAGTCTCGGGGCAAGAGACCCAGTACTTC. This sequence encodes CAWSLAGVSGQETQYF.

The CDR3 here is CASSVGPKEVTNQPQHF. DNA of the CDR3: TGTGCCAGCAGCGTAGGCCCTAAGGAGGTTACCAATCAGCCCCAGCATTTT. V usage is TRBV9 and J usage is TRBJ1-5; D unclear. The CDR3 consists of 17 residues. Trimming removed 0 bases from V and 3 bases from J, with 16 bases in between. CDR1 is SGDLS and CDR2 is YYNGEE in the germline V gene.

The J gene is TRBJ2-3, the V gene TRBV6-2 or TRBV6-3; D uncertain. Deletions cut 5 bases from V and 0 bases from J, with 18 bases between. This CDR3 is built from 17 residues. Per the germline V gene, CDR1 is MNHEY and CDR2 is SVGEGT. The CDR3 loop reads CASSQSLTHLSTDTQYF. The CDR3 nucleotides read TGTGCCAGCAGTCAATCGTTGACTCATCTGAGCACAGATACGCAGTATTTT.

The chain employs TRBV3-1 (or the pseudogene TRBV3-2) and TRBJ2-1; 10 positions agree with TRBD1. This CDR3 region has 16 residues. CDR1 is LGHDT and CDR2 is YNNKEL in the germline V gene (reference sequence). V shed 5 bases, J shed 7 bases, and the junction held 11 bases outside the gene matches. The CDR3 is CASSTDPGQGMNEQFF. In nucleotides, the CDR3 is TGTGCCAGCAGCACGGACCCGGGACAGGGGATGAATGAGCAGTTCTTC.

This rearrangement joins TRBV29-1 to TRBJ2-5; a weak D match, TRBD2 (5 bases). V lost 3 bases, J lost 1 base, and 12 bases lay in between. The CDR3 has 14 residues. Germline CDR1 SQVTM, CDR2 ANQGSEA. CDR3 coding DNA: TGCAGCGTTGATGACTATCAAACCCAAGAGACCCAGTACTTC. Protein: CSVDDYQTQETQYF.

The V and J genes are TRBV5-1 and TRBJ1-3; the match to TRBD1 covers 11 bases. With 1 base clipped from V and 4 bases from J, the junction kept 10 bases outside the gene matches. The germline CDR1 and CDR2 sequences are SGHRS and YFSETQ. CDR3 length: 18 residues. This CDR3 reads CASSLPEGQGARGNTIYF. The CDR3 bases are TGCGCCAGCAGCTTGCCGGAAGGACAGGGGGCGAGGGGAAACACCATATATTTT.

This rearrangement joins TRBV6-4 to TRBJ1-4, with TRBD1 identical over 7 bases. In germline, CDR1 is MRHNA, CDR2 SNTAGT. CDR3 length equals 16 residues. The J segment lost 5 bases and the V segment lost 2 bases, leaving 8 bases of the junction unmatched. The CDR3 reads CASSDPPGQINEKLFF. The CDR3 DNA follows: TGTGCCAGCAGTGACCCCCCGGGACAGATCAATGAAAAACTGTTTTTT.

The V gene is TRBV6-2 or TRBV6-3, the J gene TRBJ2-7; possible D gene TRBD2, 5 bases. V was trimmed by 1 base and J by 3 bases, leaving 19 bases between them. In germline, CDR1 is MNHEY, CDR2 SVGEGT. The CDR3 extends over 17 amino acids. The DNA for the CDR3 is TGTGCCAGCAGTTACTTAGTCGGGGAAAGGAGCCTCTACGAGCAGTACTTC. This translates into CASSYLVGERSLYEQYF.

The V gene is TRBV3-1 (or the pseudogene TRBV3-2), the J gene TRBJ2-3, with 8 nucleotides matching TRBD2. With 1 base clipped from V and 9 bases from J, the junction kept 3 bases outside the gene matches. The CDR3 runs 13 residues. In germline, CDR1 is LGHDT, CDR2 YNNKEL (reference sequence). The CDR3 here is CASSQGREGTQYF. CDR3 in DNA: TGTGCCAGCAGCCAAGGACGGGAGGGAACGCAGTATTTT.

The chain is built from TRBV19 and TRBJ1-3; no firm D call. V dropped 4 bases and J dropped 3 bases, with 4 bases sitting between them. Germline assignment: CDR1 LNHDA and CDR2 SQIVND (reference sequence). CDR3 length equals 12 residues. The CDR3 loop is CASSTFGNTIYF. For the CDR3, the DNA is TGTGCCAGTAGTACCTTTGGAAACACCATATATTTT.

This chain connects TRBV5-1 to TRBJ2-7, with a weak D call TRBD1 (6 bases). The length of the CDR3 is 14 residues. Trimming shortened V by 2 bases and J by 4 bases, and 13 bases separated the two germline ends. Germline assignment: CDR1 SGHRS and CDR2 YFSETQ. CDR3 sequence (DNA): TGCGCCAGCAGCTTCTCGCAGGGGCGATACGAGCAGTACTTC. Residues: CASSFSQGRYEQYF.

The chain is built from TRBV7-9 and TRBJ1-2, with a weak D call TRBD1 (5 bases). There are 13 residues in the CDR3. V was cut by 0 bases and J by 8 bases, with 10 bases left in between. CDR1 is SEHNR, CDR2 FQNEAQ, per germline (reference sequence). This CDR3 is CASSLAGERGYTF. For the CDR3, the DNA is TGTGCCAGCAGCTTAGCAGGGGAACGGGGCTACACCTTC.